These 4 T cell receptor beta chains originate from one sample sequenced in a study of cytomegalovirus exposure and HLA in healthy donors. Sequenced by immunoSEQ multiplex PCR; TCRdb stores in-frame clones only, minus some. The sample lists some 150,000 clones, 80% to 90% occurring once. Sequenced material: PBMCs. The receptors were sampled from a woman in her 30s in good health and CMV-seronegative.

The rearrangement links TRBV7-9 to TRBJ2-5, with 10 bases that match TRBD2. This CDR3 is built from 16 residues. The ends lost 1 base at V and 4 bases at J; junction bases unmatched: 6. From germline, CDR1 is SEHNR and CDR2 FQNEAQ (reference sequence). The CDR3 DNA reads as TGTGCCAGCAGCTTAGTTCTAGCGGGGGCCGCAGAGACCCAGTACTTC. Protein: CASSLVLAGAAETQYF.

In this sample, this clone turned up once. The chain recombines TRBV5-4 with TRBJ1-1; TRBD1 agrees at 7 bases. V gave up 0 bases and J gave up 0 bases; unmatched junction bases: 8. Germline V gene sequence: CDR1 SGHNT, CDR2 YYREEE (reference sequence). The CDR3 contains 17 residues. The CDR3, as DNA: TGTGCCAGCAGCTTGGCCAGACAGGGCCCGATGAACACTGAAGCTTTCTTT. As protein: CASSLARQGPMNTEAFF.

V usage is TRBV10-2 and J usage is TRBJ2-5; D gene uncertain. V shed 4 bases and J shed 5 bases, with 8 bases lying between them. Per germline, CDR1 WSHSY and CDR2 SAAADI. The CDR3 runs to 12 residues. The CDR3 here is CASSGAWETQYF. CDR3 nucleotides: TGCGCCAGCAGTGGCGCGTGGGAGACCCAGTACTTC.

The gene calls are TRBV4-1 and TRBJ2-3; 8 bases are shared with TRBD2. CDR3 length equals 16 residues. The J segment lost 3 bases and the V segment lost 4 bases, leaving 9 bases of the junction unmatched. The germline V gene has CDR1 MGHRA and CDR2 YSYEKL. For the CDR3, the DNA is TGCGCCAGCAGCCCACCGGGGGGGGCCGGTACAGATACGCAGTATTTT. It yields the protein CASSPPGGAGTDTQYF.